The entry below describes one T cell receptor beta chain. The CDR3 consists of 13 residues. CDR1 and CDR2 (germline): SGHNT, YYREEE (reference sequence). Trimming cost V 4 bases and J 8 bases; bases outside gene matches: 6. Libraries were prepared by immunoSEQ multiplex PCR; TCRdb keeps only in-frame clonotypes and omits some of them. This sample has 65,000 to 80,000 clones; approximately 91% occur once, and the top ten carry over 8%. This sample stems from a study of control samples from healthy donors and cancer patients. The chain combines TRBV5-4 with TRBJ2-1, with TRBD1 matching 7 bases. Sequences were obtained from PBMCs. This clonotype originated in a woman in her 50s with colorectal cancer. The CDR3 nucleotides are TGTGCCAGCAGCCCGCCCAGGGGGTATGAGCAGTTCTTC. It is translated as CASSPPRGYEQFF.